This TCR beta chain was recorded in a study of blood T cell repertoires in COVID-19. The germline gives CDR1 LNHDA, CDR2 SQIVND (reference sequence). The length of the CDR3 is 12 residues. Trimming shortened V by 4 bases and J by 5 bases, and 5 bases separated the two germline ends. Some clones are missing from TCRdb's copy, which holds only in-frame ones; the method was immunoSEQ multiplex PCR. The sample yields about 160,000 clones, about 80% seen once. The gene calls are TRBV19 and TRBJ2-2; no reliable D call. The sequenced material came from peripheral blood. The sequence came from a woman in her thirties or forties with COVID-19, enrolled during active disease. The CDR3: CASSTQTGELFF. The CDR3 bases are TGTGCCAGTAGTACCCAGACCGGGGAGCTGTTTTTT.